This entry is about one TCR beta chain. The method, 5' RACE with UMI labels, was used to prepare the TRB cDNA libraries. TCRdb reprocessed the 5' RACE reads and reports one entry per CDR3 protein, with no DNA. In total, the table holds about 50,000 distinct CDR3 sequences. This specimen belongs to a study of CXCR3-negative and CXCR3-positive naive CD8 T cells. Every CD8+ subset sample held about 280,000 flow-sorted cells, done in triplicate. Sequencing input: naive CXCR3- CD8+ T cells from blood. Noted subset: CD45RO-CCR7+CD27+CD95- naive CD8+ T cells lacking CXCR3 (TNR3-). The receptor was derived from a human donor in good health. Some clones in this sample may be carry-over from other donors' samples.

The CDR3 sequence is CASLKVQARSRLNEQFF. The chain joins TRBV6-2 or TRBV6-3 to TRBJ2-1; TCRdb selects TRBD1, and the lack of DNA leaves this call unchecked. The CDR3 has 17 amino acids. Germline CDR1 is MNHEY and CDR2 is SVGEGT.